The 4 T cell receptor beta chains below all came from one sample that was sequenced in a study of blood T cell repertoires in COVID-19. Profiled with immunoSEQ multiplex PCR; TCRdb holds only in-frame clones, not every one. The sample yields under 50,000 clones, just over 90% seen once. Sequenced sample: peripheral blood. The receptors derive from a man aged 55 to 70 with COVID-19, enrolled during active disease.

CDR3 residues: CASSLAFGSTNGYTF. The CDR3 region has the DNA TGTGCCAGCAGCTTAGCGTTTGGCAGCACTAATGGCTACACCTTC. This chain links TRBV7-8 with TRBJ1-2; D is uncertain. Germline CDR1 and CDR2: SGHVS and FQNEAQ. The CDR3 spans 15 residues. V dropped 0 bases and J dropped 6 bases, with 14 bases sitting between them. The full variable domain, rest sourced from reference TRBV7-8 and TRBJ1-2, is GAGVSQSPRYKVAKRGQDVALRCDPISGHVSLFWYQQALGQGPEFLTYFQNEAQLDKSGLPSDRFFAERPEGSVSTLKIQRTQQEDSAVYLCASSLAFGSTNGYTFGSGTRLTVV.

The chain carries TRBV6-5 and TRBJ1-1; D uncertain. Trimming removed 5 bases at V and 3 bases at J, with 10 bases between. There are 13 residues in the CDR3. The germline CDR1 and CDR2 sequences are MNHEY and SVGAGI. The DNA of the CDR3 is TGTGCCAGCAGTATAGCCCCGGACACTGAAGCTTTCTTT. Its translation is CASSIAPDTEAFF.

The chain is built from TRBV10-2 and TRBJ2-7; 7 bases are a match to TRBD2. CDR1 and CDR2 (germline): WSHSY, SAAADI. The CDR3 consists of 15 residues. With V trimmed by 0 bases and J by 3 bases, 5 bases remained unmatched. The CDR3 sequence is CASSESTGGNYEQYF. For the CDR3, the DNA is TGCGCCAGCAGTGAGTCAACGGGAGGAAACTACGAGCAGTACTTC.

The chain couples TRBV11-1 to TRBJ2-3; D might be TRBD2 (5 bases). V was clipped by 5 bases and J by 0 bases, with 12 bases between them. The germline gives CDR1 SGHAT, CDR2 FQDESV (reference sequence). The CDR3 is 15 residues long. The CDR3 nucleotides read TGTGCCAGCAGCAACCTAAGGGAGAGCACAGATACGCAGTATTTT. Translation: CASSNLRESTDTQYF. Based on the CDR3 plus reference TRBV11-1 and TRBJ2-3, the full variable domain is EAEVAQSPRYKITEKSQAVAFWCDPISGHATLYWYRQILGQGPELLVQFQDESVVDDSQLPKDRFSAERLKGVDSTLKIQPAELGDSAMYLCASSNLRESTDTQYFGPGTRLTVL.